Here is one T cell receptor (beta chain) with its context. Assay used: immunoSEQ multiplex PCR; TCRdb lists only in-frame clones, some missing. This table has roughly 250,000 clones, 88% appearing once. Germline CDR1 and CDR2: PRHDT and FYEKMQ (reference sequence). The V gene end was trimmed by 1 base and the J gene end by 2 bases; junction bases not matched to a gene: 7. The length of the CDR3 is 16 residues. These data belong to a study of blood T cell repertoires in COVID-19. Overall study context: Samples representing acute and convalescent COVID-19 were sourced from the United States, Italy and Spain.

The sequenced sample consisted of peripheral blood. The TCR sequence derives from a man aged 55 to 69 who had recovered from COVID-19. The V call is TRBV13, the J call TRBJ2-7, with TRBD2 matching 8 bases. CDR3 region: CASSLEGSGETYEQYF. DNA for the CDR3: TGTGCCAGCAGCTTAGAAGGTAGCGGGGAAACCTACGAGCAGTACTTC.